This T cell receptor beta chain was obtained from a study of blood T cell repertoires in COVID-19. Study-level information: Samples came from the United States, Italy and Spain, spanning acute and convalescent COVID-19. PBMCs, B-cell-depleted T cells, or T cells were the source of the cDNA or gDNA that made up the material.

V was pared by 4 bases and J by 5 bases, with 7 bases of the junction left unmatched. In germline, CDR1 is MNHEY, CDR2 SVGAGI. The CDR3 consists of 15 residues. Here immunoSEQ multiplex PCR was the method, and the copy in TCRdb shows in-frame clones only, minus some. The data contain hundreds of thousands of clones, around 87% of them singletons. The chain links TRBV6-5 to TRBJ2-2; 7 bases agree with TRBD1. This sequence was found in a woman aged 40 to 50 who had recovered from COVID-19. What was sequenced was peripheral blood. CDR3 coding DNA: TGTGCCAGCAGTTTTGACAGGGAATGGACCGGGGAGCTGTTTTTT. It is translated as CASSFDREWTGELFF.